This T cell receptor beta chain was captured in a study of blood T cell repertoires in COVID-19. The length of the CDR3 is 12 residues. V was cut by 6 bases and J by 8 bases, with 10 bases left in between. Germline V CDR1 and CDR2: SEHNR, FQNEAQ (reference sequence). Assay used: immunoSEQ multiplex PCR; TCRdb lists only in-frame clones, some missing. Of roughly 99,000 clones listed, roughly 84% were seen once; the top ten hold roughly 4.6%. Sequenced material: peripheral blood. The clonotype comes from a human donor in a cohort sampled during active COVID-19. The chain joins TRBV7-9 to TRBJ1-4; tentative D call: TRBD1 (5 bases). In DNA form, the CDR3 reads TGTGCCAGCAGTCCGGGGGGAGAAAAACTGTTTTTT. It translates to CASSPGGEKLFF.